This T cell receptor beta chain was sequenced in a study of shared clonotypes between healthy human individuals. The overall study: Each donor contributed plates that comprised three CD4 naive, three CD4 memory, two CD8 naive and one CD8 memory.

Repertoires were generated with immunoSEQ multiplex PCR, while TCRdb's copy carries only in-frame clones and drops some. This repertoire shows roughly 700,000 clones, roughly 70% found once; its top ten account for 1.5% to 2%. Overall study results and limits: Incompleteness in sorted-subset sequencing, despite large depth, was shown by rarefaction.

A note on this clone: Its matching antigen is unknown.

Losses at the gene ends were 5 bases for V and 7 bases for J; bases not matched to a gene: 17. The CDR3 runs 17 residues. Germline-derived CDR1 and CDR2 are LNHDA and SQIVND (reference sequence). The chain links TRBV19 to TRBJ1-5; 7 positions match TRBD1. This TCR derives from a woman in her thirties in good health. Input material: memory CD4+ T cells sorted from blood. Subset denoted: CD45RA-negative fraction. DNA of the CDR3: TGTGCCAGTAGTTCCTCGACGGACAGGCTATATGGCCAGCCCCAGCATTTT. It specifies CASSSSTDRLYGQPQHF.